This TCR beta chain was identified in a study of blood T cell repertoires in COVID-19. Study context: From the United States, Italy and Spain came samples of acute and convalescent COVID-19. Sample material is recorded as cDNA or gDNA derived from T cells, B-cell-depleted T cells, or PBMCs.

In the authors' workflow: Amplification of reference gene primers provided the estimated nucleated cell counts. Clones were read by immunoSEQ multiplex PCR, and TCRdb kept only the in-frame ones, dropping some. V, J and clone size are those of that table, while D and trimming were read from the DNA. The table lists nearly 55,000 clones, more than 70% of them singletons. The CDR3 runs to 15 residues. The V and J ends lost 5 bases and 8 bases, in that order; junction bases with no gene match: 9. Germline CDR1 SGHNT, CDR2 YENEEA. This receptor was taken from a man in his 70s with active COVID-19. Sequenced material: peripheral blood. The rearrangement uses TRBV11-3 and TRBJ1-4; 9 nucleotides align to TRBD1. As DNA, the CDR3 is TGTGCCAGCAGCACTTACAGGGGGCTTGGAGAAAAACTGTTTTTT. It encodes CASSTYRGLGEKLFF. Based on the CDR3 plus reference TRBV11-3 and TRBJ1-4, the full variable domain is EAGVVQSPRYKIIEKKQPVAFWCNPISGHNTLYWYLQNLGQGPELLIRYENEEAVDDSQLPKDRFSAERLKGVDSTLKIQPAELGDSAVYLCASSTYRGLGEKLFFGSGTQLSVL.